A selection of T cell receptor beta chains follows, all from one sample in a study of T cell responses to AZD1222 COVID-19 vaccine. Method: immunoSEQ multiplex PCR; TCRdb's copy keeps in-frame clones and lacks some. The sample gives 150,000 or so clones, around 92% of which show up once; roughly 2% is in the top ten. The specimen was peripheral blood, collected on day 0 of AZD1222 vaccination. These receptor sequences come from an adult in good health. The CDR3 runs from the conserved cysteine through the conserved F or W. D genes are given only for firm matches. The listing skips clone size in some rows; elsewhere it reads once, few, many or a size class.

v_call	j_call	d_call	clone_size	cdr3_aa	cdr3_nt
TRBV11-2	TRBJ2-1	TRBD1	once	CASSLGGGQGAYEQFF	TGTGCCAGCAGCTTAGGTGGGGGACAGGGGGCCTATGAGCAGTTCTTC
TRBV4-3	TRBJ1-2	TRBD1	.	CASSRAPGTGSGYTF	TGCGCCAGCAGCCGAGCCCCCGGGACAGGGAGCGGCTACACCTTC
TRBV28	TRBJ1-5	.	.	CACGGSNQPQHF	TGTGCGTGTGGGGGTAGCAATCAGCCCCAGCATTTT
TRBV6-6	TRBJ2-2	.	.	CASSPRWGVADTGELFF	TGTGCCAGCAGTCCCAGGTGGGGGGTCGCGGACACCGGGGAGCTGTTTTTT
TRBV2	TRBJ1-4	.	.	CASSEFEQGGEKLFF	TGTGCCAGCAGTGAATTCGAACAGGGAGGGGAAAAACTGTTTTTT
TRBV27	TRBJ2-1	.	.	CASSLSNRYNEQFF	TGTGCCAGCAGTTTATCAAACAGATACAATGAGCAGTTCTTC
TRBV28	TRBJ1-2	TRBD1	few	CASSTTTGNYGYTF	TGTGCCAGCAGTACAACGACAGGGAACTATGGCTACACCTTC
TRBV5-5	TRBJ2-7	.	.	CASSLMESARGYEQYF	TGTGCCAGCAGCTTGATGGAGAGCGCGAGGGGCTACGAGCAGTACTTC
TRBV5-1	TRBJ2-2	TRBD2	.	CASSFRLAGLGRNTGELFF	TGCGCCAGCAGCTTCCGACTAGCGGGCCTGGGGCGCAACACCGGGGAGCTGTTTTTT
TRBV3-1/TRBV3-2	TRBJ2-3	TRBD2	.	CASSQPGRDTQYF	TGTGCCAGCAGCCAACCCGGGAGGGATACGCAGTATTTT
TRBV6-5	TRBJ2-1	.	.	CALVQDSYNEQFF	TGTGCCTTAGTACAGGACTCCTACAATGAGCAGTTCTTC
TRBV4-2	TRBJ2-5	TRBD1	.	CASSQADRGRQETQYF	TGTGCCAGCAGCCAAGCGGACAGGGGGCGCCAAGAGACCCAGTACTTC
TRBV19	TRBJ2-5	.	.	CASSAILRETQYF	TGTGCCAGTAGTGCAATATTGCGAGAGACCCAGTACTTC
TRBV11-2	TRBJ2-5	TRBD2	few	CASSSILGLAPQETQYF	TGTGCCAGCAGCTCCATCTTGGGACTAGCCCCGCAAGAGACCCAGTACTTC
TRBV28	TRBJ2-1	TRBD2	.	CASRGGTSGGASYNEQFF	TGTGCCAGCAGAGGAGGGACTAGCGGGGGGGCCTCGTACAATGAGCAGTTCTTC
TRBV7-2	TRBJ2-3	.	.	CASSGSVGTDTQYF	TGTGCCAGCAGCGGTTCTGTGGGCACAGATACGCAGTATTTT
TRBV6-1	TRBJ1-2	TRBD1	.	CASSETGGAYYGYTF	TGTGCCAGCAGTGAGACAGGGGGCGCTTACTATGGCTACACCTTC
TRBV10-1	TRBJ2-7	.	.	CANLSYEQYF	TGCGCCAACTTATCCTACGAGCAGTACTTC
TRBV5-5	TRBJ1-1	.	.	CASSLRLGNTEAFF	TGTGCCAGCAGCCTTAGGTTGGGGAACACTGAAGCTTTCTTT
TRBV7-3	TRBJ2-3	TRBD2	.	CASSLGLAGGTDTQYF	TGTGCCAGCAGCTTAGGGCTAGCGGGGGGAACAGATACGCAGTATTTT
TRBV18	TRBJ1-1	TRBD1	once	CASSLTGATEAFF	TGTGCCAGCTCATTAACAGGGGCGACTGAAGCTTTCTTT
TRBV18	TRBJ2-3	.	.	CASSEGVTDTQYF	TGTGCCAGCTCGGAGGGGGTTACAGATACGCAGTATTTT